This T cell receptor beta chain appears in the sequencing data of a study of T-cell memory formation after mild COVID-19. Study-wide background: Largely donor-specific sequence clusters came from two donors. Study-wide points: Researchers report contracting CD4+ clones mostly in CM and EM, with CD8+ clones in EMRA. A balance of CD4 and CD8 characterized clones contracting day 15 to 85, whereas later expanders leaned CD4+.

A 5'RACE reaction primed in the constant segment made cDNA libraries of TCR alpha and TCR beta, and these carried sample barcodes and UMIs. TCRdb re-analysed the 5' RACE reads in MiXCR, keeping a single row per CDR3 protein. The sample gives under 200,000 distinct CDR3 sequences, 31% of which show up once; about 11% is in the top ten. Turning to this clonotype: Its matching antigen is unknown.

Trimming took 3 bases from V and 2 from J; bases not matched to a gene: 7. The CDR3 extends over 17 amino acids. Germline CDR1 is SGHTA and CDR2 is FQGNSA. The sample consisted of PBMCs or a T cell subset sorted from them (not recorded which). This chain connects TRBV7-2 to TRBJ2-3, with 11 positions matching TRBD2. The sequence was collected from an adult woman who had mild COVID-19 (a few samples of this study predate the infection). Cell type and time point are not known. CDR3 in DNA: TGTGCCAGCAGCTTCGGCCTAGCGGGAGGAAACACAGATACGCAGTATTTT. Residues: CASSFGLAGGNTDTQYF.